This record concerns one T cell receptor (delta chain) sequence. No antigen is known for it. Base qualities were left out, and no much larger clone turns up one base away. Its CDR3 holds 25 amino acids, cysteine through phenylalanine. Solely the CDR3 DNA is kept, with 75 bases framed from the first base. Trimmed from V: 0 bases; trimmed from J: 0 bases; junction bases lacking a gene match: 25. From a lookup of the germline V gene, CDR1 and CDR2 are TSWWSYY and QGS. For bulk TCR repertoire analysis, Vgamma9/Vdelta2+ and Vdelta2-negative gammadelta T cell populations were isolated by flow sorting from peripheral blood mononuclear cells. Library preparation employed multiplex PCR. Sequencing was performed on an Illumina MiSeq. Each sorted gammadelta T cell sample was sequenced for both the TCR gamma (TRG) and TCR delta (TRD) chains. For the original study's pipeline: The repertoire analyses used clonotype tree plots, the accumulated frequency of the top 20 clonotypes, and diversity index (DI) and D75 metrics. TCRdb called clones anew from the public reads via CATT; matching DNA rows were later pooled. TCRdb's processing, not the authors' own work, is the source of the V and J calls. The sample contains over 90,000 delta-chain clones, 0.98% of them found a single time. The biggest ten clones account for nearly 10% of the sample.

The data belong to a study of γδ T cells in repeated Plasmodium falciparum infection (dated by TCRdb to 2020 to 2023). Study-level background: In the natural-infection arm, Malian children exposed to intense seasonal malaria transmission were enrolled and compared against age and gender matched Australian children. About five malaria-naive U.S. adults underwent four controlled human malaria infections by bites from P. falciparum NF54-infected Anopheles stephensi mosquitoes over about 640 days. Samples from controlled-infection subjects were taken at baseline, right before selected infections, and 21 days after each infection. The gammadelta TCR repertoires from Mali were analysed in two ways: cross-sectionally during periods with no transmission, and longitudinally across episodes of acute febrile malaria. The study looked at how repeated Plasmodium falciparum infection shapes the human gammadelta T cell repertoire, using both natural infection in Mali and controlled human malaria infection. Findings and caveats that apply to the study as a whole: Compared with the repertoires of Australian children, the Vdelta2-negative gammadelta TCR repertoires of Malian children appeared more clonally expanded, less diverse and less shared. Vgamma9/Vdelta2+ TCR repertoires showed a highly stable polyclonal repertoire over time and infection, with many inter-individual overlapping TCRgamma sequences. The controlled-infection cohort was small, limiting analysis of inter-individual variability in gammadelta T cell responses. Generalizability was limited because the Malian cohort was drawn from a small rural village of predominantly one ethnic group. In Vdelta2-negative, largely Vdelta1+, gammadelta TCR repertoires, repeated controlled infections appeared to drive waves of new clonotype selection.

The chain links TRDV1 with TRDJ1; 13 junctional bases match TRDD3. This clonotype was sampled from a pool of human donors (malaria-infected and uninfected, not separated). Material: gamma-delta T cells from blood. The CDR3 has the sequence CALGELPLTGTGGYARRLYTDKLIF. The DNA is as follows: TGTGCTCTTGGGGAACTACCTCTCACAGGGACTGGGGGATACGCGCGCCGACTGTACACCGATAAACTCATCTTT.